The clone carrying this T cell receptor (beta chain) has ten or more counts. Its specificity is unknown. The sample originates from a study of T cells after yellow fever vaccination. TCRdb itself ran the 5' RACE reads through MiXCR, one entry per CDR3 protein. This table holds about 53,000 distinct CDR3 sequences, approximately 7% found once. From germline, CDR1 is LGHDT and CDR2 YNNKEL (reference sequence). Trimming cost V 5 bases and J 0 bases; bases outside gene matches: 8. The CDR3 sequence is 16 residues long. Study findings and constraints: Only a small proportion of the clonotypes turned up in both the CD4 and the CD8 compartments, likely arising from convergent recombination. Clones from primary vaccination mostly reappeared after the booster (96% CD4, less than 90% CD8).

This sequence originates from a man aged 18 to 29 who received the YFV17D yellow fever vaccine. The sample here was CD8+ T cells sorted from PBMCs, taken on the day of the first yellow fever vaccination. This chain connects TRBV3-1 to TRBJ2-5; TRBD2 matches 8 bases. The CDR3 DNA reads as TGTGCCAGCAGCTCCTCGCGAGCGGGGGACCAAGAGACCCAGTACTTC. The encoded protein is CASSSSRAGDQETQYF.